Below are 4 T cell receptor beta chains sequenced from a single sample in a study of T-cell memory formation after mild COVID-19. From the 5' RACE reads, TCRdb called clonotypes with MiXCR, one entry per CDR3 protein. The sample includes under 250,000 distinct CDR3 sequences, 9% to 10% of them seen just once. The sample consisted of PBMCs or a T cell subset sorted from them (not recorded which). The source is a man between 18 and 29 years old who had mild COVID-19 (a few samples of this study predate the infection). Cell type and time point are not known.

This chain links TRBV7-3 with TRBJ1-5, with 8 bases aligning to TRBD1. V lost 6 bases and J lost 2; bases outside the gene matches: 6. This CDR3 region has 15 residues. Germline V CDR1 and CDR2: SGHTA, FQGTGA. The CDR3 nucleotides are TGTGCCAGCAGATCGACAGGGGAGCGCAATCAGCCCCAGCATTTT. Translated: CASRSTGERNQPQHF.

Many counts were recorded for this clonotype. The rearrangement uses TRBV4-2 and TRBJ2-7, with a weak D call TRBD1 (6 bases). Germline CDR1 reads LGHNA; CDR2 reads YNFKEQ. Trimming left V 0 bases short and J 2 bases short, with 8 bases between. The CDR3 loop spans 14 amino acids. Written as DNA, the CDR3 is TGTGCCAGCAGCCAAGAGAGGACAGCCTACGAGCAGTACTTC. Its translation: CASSQERTAYEQYF.

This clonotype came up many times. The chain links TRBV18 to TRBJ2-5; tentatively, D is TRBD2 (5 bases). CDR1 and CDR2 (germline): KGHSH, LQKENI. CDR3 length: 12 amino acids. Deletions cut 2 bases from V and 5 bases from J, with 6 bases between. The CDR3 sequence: CASSPGSETQYF. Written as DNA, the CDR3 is TGTGCCAGCTCACCAGGGAGCGAGACCCAGTACTTC.

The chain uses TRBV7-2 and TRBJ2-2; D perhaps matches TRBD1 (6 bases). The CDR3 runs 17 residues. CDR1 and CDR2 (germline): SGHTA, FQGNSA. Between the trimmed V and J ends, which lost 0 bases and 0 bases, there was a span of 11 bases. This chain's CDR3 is CASSLARTASNTGELFF. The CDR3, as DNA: TGTGCCAGCAGCTTAGCCCGGACAGCTTCGAACACCGGGGAGCTGTTTTTT.